Listed here are 15 T cell receptor beta chains from one sample, sequenced in a study of T cell responses to AZD1222 COVID-19 vaccine. Sequencing used immunoSEQ multiplex PCR; TCRdb keeps in-frame clones, though not all of them. Among about 97,000 clones listed, approximately 86% were seen once. Source: peripheral blood, taken on day 0 of AZD1222 vaccination. The origin of the receptors is an adult in good health.

This chain joins TRBV7-2 and TRBJ1-2; 12 bases line up with TRBD1. The germline V gene has CDR1 SGHTA and CDR2 FQGNSA. The CDR3 is made up of 18 amino acids. Trimming cost V 3 bases and J 7 bases; bases outside gene matches: 15. The CDR3 region is CASSFRQYRPGQGAGYTF. CDR3 nucleotide sequence: TGTGCCAGCAGCTTTCGCCAATACCGTCCGGGACAGGGGGCTGGCTACACCTTC.

V is TRBV28 and J is TRBJ1-5; D remains ambiguous. V was clipped by 3 bases and J by 3 bases, with 15 bases between them. The CDR3 sequence is 16 residues long. Germline assignment: CDR1 MDHEN and CDR2 SYDVKM. CDR3 DNA sequence: TGTGCCAGCAGTTTCCCTTCCCCGGTGAACAATCAGCCCCAGCATTTT. Its protein product is CASSFPSPVNNQPQHF.

The chain joins TRBV27 to TRBJ1-3; 9 nucleotides agree with TRBD1. Germline-derived CDR1 and CDR2 are MNHEY and SMNVEV (reference sequence). V was pared by 6 bases and J by 0 bases, with 6 bases of the junction left unmatched. This CDR3 has 16 amino acids. This CDR3 reads CASRDRGAFSGNTIYF. DNA for the CDR3: TGTGCCAGCAGGGACAGGGGCGCCTTCTCTGGAAACACCATATATTTT.

The V gene is TRBV7-2, the J gene TRBJ1-4; no firm D call. V dropped 5 bases and J dropped 10 bases, with 14 bases sitting between them. There are 13 residues in the CDR3. Germline CDR1 and CDR2: SGHTA and FQGNSA. In nucleotides, the CDR3 is TGTGCCAGCAGCCAAGGCGGGGAGGGAAAACTGTTTTTT. Amino acids: CASSQGGEGKLFF.

The J gene is TRBJ1-4, the V gene TRBV3-1 (or the pseudogene TRBV3-2), with D tentatively TRBD1 (6 bases). Per germline, CDR1 LGHDT and CDR2 YNNKEL (reference sequence). V was clipped by 4 bases and J by 5 bases, with 14 bases between them. The CDR3 length is 15 residues. The CDR3 here is CASSPPLTGNEKLFF. CDR3 nucleotide sequence: TGTGCCAGCAGCCCTCCGTTGACAGGAAATGAAAAACTGTTTTTT.

The V and J genes are TRBV12-3 or TRBV12-4 and TRBJ2-5, with D hard to call. V gave up 6 bases and J gave up 2 bases, with 10 bases separating them. The CDR3 covers 13 residues. The CDR3 here is CASSLSEQETQYF. CDR3 sequence (DNA): TGTGCCAGCAGCCTCTCGGAACAAGAGACCCAGTACTTC.

The CDR3 loop reads CASSPRDRSTQYF. CDR3 nucleotides: TGTGCCAGCAGTCCCCGGGACAGGAGTACGCAGTATTTT. This chain uses TRBV28 with TRBJ2-3, with 8 bases lining up with TRBD1. V shed 5 bases, J shed 8 bases, and the junction held 6 bases outside the gene matches. CDR3 length equals 13 residues. The germline CDR1 and CDR2 sequences are MDHEN and SYDVKM.

This chain joins TRBV5-1 and TRBJ2-1, with TRBD1 matching over 11 bases. V was pared by 4 bases and J by 2 bases, with 8 bases of the junction left unmatched. CDR3 length equals 17 residues. Germline values: CDR1 SGHRS, CDR2 YFSETQ. The CDR3 reads CASSPDRGQFPYNEQFF. In DNA form, the CDR3 reads TGCGCCAGCAGCCCGGACAGGGGGCAGTTTCCCTACAATGAGCAGTTCTTC.

This chain links TRBV28 with TRBJ1-4; D is unclear. V was shortened by 4 bases and J by 10 bases, with 13 bases between the two germline ends. The CDR3 contains 13 residues. Germline V gene data show CDR1 as MDHEN and CDR2 as SYDVKM. The CDR3 protein is CASSSPSALKLFF. The CDR3, as DNA: TGTGCCAGCAGTTCGCCTAGTGCCTTAAAACTGTTTTTT. The variable domain in full, with the rest retrieved from reference TRBV28 and TRBJ1-4, is DVKVTQSSRYLVKRTGEKVFLECVQDMDHENMFWYRQDPGLGLRLIYFSYDVKMKEKGDIPEGYSVSREKKERFSLILESASTNQTSMYLCASSSPSALKLFFGSGTQLSVL.

The chain couples TRBV11-2 to TRBJ2-1, with a weak D call TRBD2 (6 bases). From germline, CDR1 is SGHAT and CDR2 FQNNGV. The CDR3 runs to 16 residues. V was cut by 5 bases and J by 2 bases, with 16 bases left in between. CDR3 in amino acids: CASSLPTGEPYNEQFF. The CDR3 DNA sequence: TGTGCCAGCAGCCTCCCAACGGGAGAGCCCTACAATGAGCAGTTCTTC.

This clone was counted a single time. This chain's CDR3 is CASSDNPTSGRGNEQFF. The CDR3 DNA reads as TGCGCCAGCAGCGATAACCCGACTAGCGGGAGGGGCAATGAGCAGTTCTTC. The gene calls are TRBV5-1 and TRBJ2-1, with TRBD2 matching 14 bases. Germline-derived CDR1 and CDR2 are SGHRS and YFSETQ. V trimming: 4 bases; J trimming: 6 bases; junction bases outside the gene matches: 9. The CDR3 runs 17 residues.

The chain links TRBV19 to TRBJ2-5, with 9 bases lining up with TRBD2. Trimming took 5 bases from V and 5 from J; bases not matched to a gene: 6. The CDR3 runs 14 residues. Germline lookup yields CDR1 LNHDA and CDR2 SQIVND (reference sequence). CDR3 bases: TGTGCCAGTAGTCTTGCGGGAGGGCGGGAGACCCAGTACTTC. Translation gives CASSLAGGRETQYF.

V and J are TRBV5-6 and TRBJ2-2; D call uncertain. Trimming pared 1 base from V and 2 bases from J, leaving 0 bases between. Per the germline V gene, CDR1 is SGHDT and CDR2 is YYEEEE. The CDR3 loop spans 12 amino acids. The CDR3 DNA reads TGTGCCAGCAGCTTGAACACCGGGGAGCTGTTTTTT. It translates to CASSLNTGELFF.

The chain links TRBV27 to TRBJ1-3, with D possibly being TRBD1 (5 bases). With 3 bases removed from V and 0 bases from J, the gap between germline ends came to 15 bases. Per germline, CDR1 MNHEY and CDR2 SMNVEV (reference sequence). This CDR3 is 17 amino acids long. CDR3 nucleotides: TGTGCCAGCAGTTTGGGCTTGGGGCCCTACTCTGGAAACACCATATATTTT. This sequence encodes CASSLGLGPYSGNTIYF.

This clone has a single count. This chain joins TRBV27 and TRBJ1-5, with D unclear. V lost 6 bases and J lost 7, with 13 bases in between. Looked up from germline, CDR1 is MNHEY and CDR2 is SMNVEV (reference sequence). CDR3 length: 13 amino acids. The chain's CDR3 is CASSLITGQPQHF. CDR3 bases: TGTGCCAGCAGCCTAATCACGGGGCAGCCCCAGCATTTT.